The text below deals with one TCR beta chain. This clonotype was found a few times. Its antigen target is currently unknown. One base away there is no much larger clone; base qualities are not given. The data belong to a study of blood T cells in healthy people across ages (dated by TCRdb to the mid-2010s). In the study overall: In model experiments, roughly one uniquely barcoded TCR beta cDNA molecule per two T cells was captured by template switching. To track age-related changes in TCR beta repertoire diversity, the study relied on deep sequencing normalized with unique cDNA molecular identifiers. The donors were split into four age groups: young (average 16 years), middle-aged (over 35), aged (more than 60) and long-lived (approximately 80). Donors of different ages were randomly distributed across sequencing lanes to avoid experimental bias. The study analyzed two additional independent replicas of 1 million unique cDNA reads from the same blood draw for two donors, one aged 18 to 30 and one aged 80 or older. General study outcomes and caveats: Estimates of total diversity from one million sequenced T cells were regarded as lower bounds and underestimates. Because profiling used bulk unsorted PBMCs, naive and antigen-experienced compartments could not be compared conclusively. The percentage of naive T cells measured by flow cytometry correlated strongly with observed TCR beta diversity. The long-lived group showed more naive CD4+ T cells, fewer expanded clones and increased TCR diversity than the aged group, suggesting age selection. As age increased, observed TCR beta diversity per million T cells dropped in a roughly linear way, and a significant reduction was already evident by age approximately 40. Donor CMV infection status was unknown, potentially confounding age-related changes in expanded clonotypes.

The 39 donors, aged about 6 to 90 years, were systemically healthy Caucasian individuals from Russia. Ten milliliters of peripheral blood were drawn from each donor into EDTA-treated Vacutainer tubes. PBMCs were isolated by Ficoll-Paque density-gradient centrifugation, with at least 7 million obtained per sample. Trizol reagent was used to extract total RNA from the PBMCs, yielding at least 5 micrograms per sample. For every donor, an aliquot of PBMCs went through flow cytometry to measure the percentages of naive CD45RAhigh/CD27high T cells. The library relied on 5' RACE. The sample was run on an Illumina HiSeq 2500. A second about 7 to 11 cycle PCR used a sample-barcoded 5' primer and a J-beta primer mix. A unique molecular identifier was introduced onto each TCR beta cDNA molecule by a template-switch 5' adaptor carrying 12 random nucleotides. Each sample yielded at least 2.5 million CDR3-containing paired-end reads. First-strand cDNA synthesis was performed from all RNA using the Mint cDNA synthesis kit, with priming by a TRBC-specific oligonucleotide. Following uracil-DNA glycosylase treatment, a first 18-cycle PCR with universal primers M1SS and BC2_uni_R was performed on all cDNA. For the original study's pipeline: For normalization, 1 million high-quality reads were randomly selected from each sample, with every read carrying a distinct molecular identifier. Reads with shared molecular identifiers were discarded instead of being binned into consensus sequences. MiTCR, with a Q25 quality threshold and the strictest error-elimination algorithm, was used for CDR3 identification, clonotype clustering and error correction. Lower-bound total TCR beta diversity was estimated with a nonparametric unseen species model using Euler transformation. The raw public reads went through TCRdb reprocessing: fastp at Q25, MiXCR clone calling, in-frame beta chains kept. Identical CDR3 protein sequences are pooled into one entry, listed with their most common genes and DNA. These V and J calls derive from TCRdb rather than the authors' analysis. The sample table lists approximately 810,000 distinct CDR3 sequences, more than 25% of them with a count of one. The ten largest clonotypes hold 17% of the sample.

Trimming at the junction amounts to 3 bases on V and 5 bases on J, and the germline ends lie 35 bases apart. Sequences SGHDT (CDR1) and YYEEEE (CDR2) are obtained from the germline V gene. Spanning cysteine to phenylalanine, the CDR3 consists of 22 amino acids. Just CDR3 DNA is preserved here, 66 bases in frame from base 1. The material sequenced was blood. The V and J segments used are TRBV5-6 and TRBJ1-4; the best D guess is TRBD1, with 5 bases matching. This TCR derives from an elderly woman in good health. The CDR3 corresponds to CASSSRLFTDSLRRRPNEKLFF. The DNA sequence is TGTGCCAGCAGCTCGAGACTTTTCACCGACAGCCTCCGAAGAAGGCCCAATGAAAAACTGTTTTTT.